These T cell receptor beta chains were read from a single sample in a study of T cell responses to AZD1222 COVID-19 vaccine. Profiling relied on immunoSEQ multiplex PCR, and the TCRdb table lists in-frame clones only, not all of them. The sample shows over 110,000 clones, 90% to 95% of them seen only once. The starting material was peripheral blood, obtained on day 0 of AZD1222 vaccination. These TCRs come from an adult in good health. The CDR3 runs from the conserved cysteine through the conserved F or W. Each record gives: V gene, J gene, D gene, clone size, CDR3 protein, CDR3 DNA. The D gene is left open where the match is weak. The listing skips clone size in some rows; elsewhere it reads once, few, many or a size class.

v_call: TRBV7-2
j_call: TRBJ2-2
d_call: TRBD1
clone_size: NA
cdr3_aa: CASSLVSPWQGAGELFF
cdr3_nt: TGTGCCAGCAGCTTAGTATCCCCTTGGCAGGGGGCCGGGGAGCTGTTTTTT

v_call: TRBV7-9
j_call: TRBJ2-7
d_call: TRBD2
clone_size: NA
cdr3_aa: CASSSPGLAGAPSYEQYF
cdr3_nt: TGTGCCAGCAGCTCCCCTGGACTAGCGGGGGCCCCATCCTACGAGCAGTACTTC

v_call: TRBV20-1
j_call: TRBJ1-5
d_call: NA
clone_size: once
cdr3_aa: CSASFSAGDQPQHF
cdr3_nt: TGCAGTGCTAGTTTTTCGGCAGGGGATCAGCCCCAGCATTTT

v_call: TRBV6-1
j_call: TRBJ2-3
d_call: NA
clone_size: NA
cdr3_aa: CASSEWKDTQYF
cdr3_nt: TGTGCCAGCAGTGAATGGAAAGATACGCAGTATTTT

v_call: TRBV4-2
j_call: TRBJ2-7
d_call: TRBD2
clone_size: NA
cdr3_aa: CASSPGLEDEQYF
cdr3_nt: TGTGCCAGCAGCCCAGGACTAGAAGACGAGCAGTACTTC

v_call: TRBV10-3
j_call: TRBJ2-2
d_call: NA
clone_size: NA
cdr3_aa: CAISEVAAVRGTGELFF
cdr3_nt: TGTGCCATCAGTGAGGTAGCGGCCGTCCGAGGCACCGGGGAGCTGTTTTTT

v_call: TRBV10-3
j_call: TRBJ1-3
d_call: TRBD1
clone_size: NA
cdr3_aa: CAISEGQAGSGNTIYF
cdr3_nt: TGTGCCATCAGTGAAGGACAGGCCGGCTCTGGAAACACCATATATTTT

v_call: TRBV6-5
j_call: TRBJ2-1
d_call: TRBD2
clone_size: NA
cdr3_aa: CASAPLAGSGVQQFF
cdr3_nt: TGTGCCAGCGCCCCCCTAGCGGGGTCAGGGGTACAGCAGTTCTTC

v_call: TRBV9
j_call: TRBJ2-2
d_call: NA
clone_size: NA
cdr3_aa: CASSADATGELFF
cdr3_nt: TGTGCCAGCAGCGCGGACGCCACCGGGGAGCTGTTTTTT

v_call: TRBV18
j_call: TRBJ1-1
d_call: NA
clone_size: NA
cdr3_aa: CASSRRGTEAFF
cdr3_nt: TGTGCCAGCTCACGGAGAGGTACTGAAGCTTTCTTT

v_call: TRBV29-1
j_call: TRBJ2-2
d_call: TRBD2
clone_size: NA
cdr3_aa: CSVEFGTSGTGELFF
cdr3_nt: TGCAGCGTTGAATTTGGGACTAGTGGCACCGGGGAGCTGTTTTTT

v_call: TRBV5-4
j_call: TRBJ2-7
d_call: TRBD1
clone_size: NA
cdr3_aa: CASSSRNRGSNEQYF
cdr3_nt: TGTGCCAGCAGCAGTCGTAACAGGGGGTCTAACGAGCAGTACTTC

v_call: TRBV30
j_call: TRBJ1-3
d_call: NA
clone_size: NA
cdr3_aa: CAWSVAAGGNTIYF
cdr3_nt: TGTGCCTGGAGTGTAGCGGCAGGTGGAAACACCATATATTTT

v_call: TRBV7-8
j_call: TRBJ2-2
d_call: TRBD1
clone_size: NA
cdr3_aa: CASSFKAWTGRTGELFF
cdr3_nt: TGTGCCAGCAGCTTTAAGGCTTGGACAGGGCGGACCGGGGAGCTGTTTTTT

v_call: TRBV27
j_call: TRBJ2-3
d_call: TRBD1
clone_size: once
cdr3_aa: CASSSTGPDTQYF
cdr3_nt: TGTGCCAGCAGTTCGACAGGGCCAGATACGCAGTATTTT

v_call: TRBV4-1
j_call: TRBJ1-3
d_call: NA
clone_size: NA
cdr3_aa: CASSPLPRNSGNTIYF
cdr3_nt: TGCGCCAGCAGCCCCCTTCCCCGGAACTCTGGAAACACCATATATTTT

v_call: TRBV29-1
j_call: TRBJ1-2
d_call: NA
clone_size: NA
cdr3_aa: CSVADRTVLGTTF
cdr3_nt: TGCAGCGTCGCCGATAGGACAGTCCTAGGGACCACCTTC

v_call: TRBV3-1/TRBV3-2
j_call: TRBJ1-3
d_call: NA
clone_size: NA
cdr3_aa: CASSQAGRQNTIYF
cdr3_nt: TGTGCCAGCAGCCAAGCGGGCCGACAGAACACCATATATTTT

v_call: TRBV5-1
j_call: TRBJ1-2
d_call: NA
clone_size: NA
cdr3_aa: CASKAGISNYGYTF
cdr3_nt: TGCGCCAGCAAAGCTGGCATCTCTAACTATGGCTACACCTTC

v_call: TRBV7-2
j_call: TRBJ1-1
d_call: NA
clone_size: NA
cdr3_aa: CASSLGGGTEAFF
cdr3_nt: TGTGCCAGCAGCTTAGGAGGGGGCACTGAAGCTTTCTTT

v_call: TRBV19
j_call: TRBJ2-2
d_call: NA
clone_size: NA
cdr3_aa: CASSATQIGVLFF
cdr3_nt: TGTGCCAGTAGTGCCACCCAGATTGGGGTTCTGTTTTTT

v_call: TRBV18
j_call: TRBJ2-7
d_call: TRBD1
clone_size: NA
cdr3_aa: CASSLKQGGEQYF
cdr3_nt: TGTGCCAGCTCACTAAAACAGGGGGGCGAGCAGTACTTC

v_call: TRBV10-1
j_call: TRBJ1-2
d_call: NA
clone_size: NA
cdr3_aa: CASSESGNYGYTF
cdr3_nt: TGCGCCAGCAGTGAGTCAGGGAACTATGGCTACACCTTC

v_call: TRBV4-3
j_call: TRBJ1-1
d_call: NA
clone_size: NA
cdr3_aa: CASSQASGTEAFF
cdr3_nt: TGCGCCAGCAGCCAGGCGAGCGGCACTGAAGCTTTCTTT

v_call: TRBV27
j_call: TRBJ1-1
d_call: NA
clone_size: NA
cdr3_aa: CASSFYGEGSNTEAFF
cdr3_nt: TGTGCCAGCAGTTTCTACGGGGAAGGGTCGAACACTGAAGCTTTCTTT

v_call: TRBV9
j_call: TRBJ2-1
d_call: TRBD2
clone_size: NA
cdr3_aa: CASSFPLAGGQDNEQFF
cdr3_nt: TGTGCCAGCAGCTTCCCCCTAGCGGGAGGGCAGGACAATGAGCAGTTCTTC

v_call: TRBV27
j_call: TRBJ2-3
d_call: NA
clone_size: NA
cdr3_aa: CASTQAPTGLTRRHLTTDTQYF
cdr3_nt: TGTGCCAGCACACAGGCCCCCACAGGGCTGACTAGAAGACATCTAACCACAGATACGCAGTATTTT

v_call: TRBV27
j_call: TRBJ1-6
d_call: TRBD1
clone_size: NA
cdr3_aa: CASSNRDRPNSPLHF
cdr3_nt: TGTGCCAGCAGTAACCGGGACAGGCCTAATTCACCCCTCCACTTT

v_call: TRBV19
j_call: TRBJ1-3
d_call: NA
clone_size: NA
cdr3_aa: CASSIGGLSGNTIYF
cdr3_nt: TGTGCCAGTAGTATTGGGGGCCTCTCTGGAAACACCATATATTTT

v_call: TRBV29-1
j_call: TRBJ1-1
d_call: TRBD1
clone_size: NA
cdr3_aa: CSAGGDRENTEAFF
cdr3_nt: TGCAGCGCTGGGGGGGACAGGGAGAACACTGAAGCTTTCTTT

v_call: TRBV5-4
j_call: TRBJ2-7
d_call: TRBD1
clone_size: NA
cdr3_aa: CASSRQGIHEQYF
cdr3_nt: TGTGCCAGCAGCCGACAGGGGATCCACGAGCAGTACTTC

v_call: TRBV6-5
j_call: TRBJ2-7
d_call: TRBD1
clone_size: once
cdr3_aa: CASSYTAGGFDEQYF
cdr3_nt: TGTGCCAGCAGTTATACGGCAGGGGGTTTCGACGAGCAGTACTTC

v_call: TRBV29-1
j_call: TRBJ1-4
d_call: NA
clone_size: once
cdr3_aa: CSVHAGEEKLFF
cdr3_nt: TGCAGCGTTCACGCGGGAGAGGAAAAACTGTTTTTT

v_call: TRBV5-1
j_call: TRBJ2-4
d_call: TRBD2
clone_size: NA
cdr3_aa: CASSSTGLAGGGIQYF
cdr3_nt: TGCGCCAGCAGCTCGACGGGACTAGCGGGAGGAGGCATTCAGTACTTC

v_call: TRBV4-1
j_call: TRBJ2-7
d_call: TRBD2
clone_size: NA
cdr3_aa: CASSQVPSGSREQYF
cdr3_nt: TGCGCCAGCAGCCAAGTTCCCAGCGGGAGTCGAGAGCAGTACTTC

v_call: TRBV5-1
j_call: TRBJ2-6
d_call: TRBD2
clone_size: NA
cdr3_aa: CASSSDGGLAGANVLTF
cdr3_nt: TGCGCCAGCAGTTCCGACGGGGGGTTAGCTGGGGCCAACGTCCTGACTTTC

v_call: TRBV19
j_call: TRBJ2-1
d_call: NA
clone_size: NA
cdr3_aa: CASIGSGAVYNEQFF
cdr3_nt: TGTGCCAGTATTGGGTCGGGGGCCGTCTACAATGAGCAGTTCTTC

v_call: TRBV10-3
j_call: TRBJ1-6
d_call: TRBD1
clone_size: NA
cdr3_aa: CAISSGTGNYNSPLHF
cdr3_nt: TGTGCCATCAGTTCGGGGACAGGAAACTATAATTCACCCCTCCACTTT

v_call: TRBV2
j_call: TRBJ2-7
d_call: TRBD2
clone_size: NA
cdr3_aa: CASSEWGTSGLSYEQYF
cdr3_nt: TGTGCCAGCAGTGAATGGGGGACTAGCGGGTTGAGTTACGAGCAGTACTTC

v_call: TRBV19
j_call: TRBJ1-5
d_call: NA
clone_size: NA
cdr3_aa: CASSLLGYQPQHF
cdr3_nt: TGTGCCAGTAGTTTGCTCGGTTATCAGCCCCAGCATTTT

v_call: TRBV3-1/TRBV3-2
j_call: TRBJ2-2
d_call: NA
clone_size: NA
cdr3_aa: CASSAHVLGAGELFF
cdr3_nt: TGTGCCAGCAGCGCCCATGTCTTGGGGGCCGGGGAGCTGTTTTTT

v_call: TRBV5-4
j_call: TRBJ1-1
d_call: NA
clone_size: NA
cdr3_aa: CASSPSLGDTEAFF
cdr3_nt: TGTGCCAGCAGCCCCTCCCTGGGGGACACTGAAGCTTTCTTT

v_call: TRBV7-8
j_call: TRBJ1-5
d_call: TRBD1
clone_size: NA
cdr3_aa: CASSLRQGQLGNQPQHF
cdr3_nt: TGTGCCAGCAGCCTGAGACAGGGGCAATTGGGCAATCAGCCCCAGCATTTT

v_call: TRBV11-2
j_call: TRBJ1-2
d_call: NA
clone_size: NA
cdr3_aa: CASSPSYGYTF
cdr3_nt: TGTGCCAGCAGCCCATCATATGGCTACACCTTC

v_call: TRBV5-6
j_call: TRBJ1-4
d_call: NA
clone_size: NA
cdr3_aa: CASSLRVLDEKLFF
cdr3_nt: TGTGCCAGCAGCCTCAGGGTTCTCGATGAAAAACTGTTTTTT